Shown below are 28 T cell receptor beta chains from a single sample sequenced in a study of regulatory T cells in long-lasting Graves disease. The sample's time point: persistent/refractory GD, antithyroid drugs over 5 years with positive TRAb. Making the TCR library involved RNA that had been extracted from PBMCs. Assembly of TCR beta libraries relied on iRepertoire HTBI primers together with Arm-PCR of CDR3 regions. One entry per CDR3 protein results from TCRdb running MiXCR on the multiplex PCR reads. The repertoire holds roughly 470,000 distinct CDR3 sequences, with about 20% as singletons. This material consisted of peripheral blood mononuclear cells (PBMCs), taken when the disease was refractory, from a patient treated with antithyroid drugs. These receptors came from a female donor with Graves disease.

At least ten counts were recorded for this clonotype. The rearrangement joins TRBV6-1 to TRBJ2-5; 8 nucleotides match TRBD2. Germline V gene sequence: CDR1 MNHNS, CDR2 SASEGT. V trimming: 8 bases; J trimming: 5 bases; junction bases outside the gene matches: 7. This CDR3 spans 13 amino acids. The CDR3 nucleotides read TGTGCCAGCGGCGGGAGGCCTGGGGAGACCCAGTACTTC. Protein sequence: CASGGRPGETQYF.

In the case of this clonotype: A clone one base away is much larger, so this may be a read error. The V and J genes are TRBV12-3 or TRBV12-4 and TRBJ2-7; 14 nucleotides match TRBD2. The V gene end was trimmed by 3 bases and the J gene end by 2 bases; junction bases not matched to a gene: 6. The CDR3 is 17 amino acids. CDR3 in amino acids: CASSLSGTSGGPYEQYF. CDR3 DNA: TGTGCCAGCAGTTTGTCCGGGACTAGCGGGGGCCCCTACGAGCAGTACTTC.

This rearrangement joins TRBV15 to TRBJ2-5, with no clear D. V lost 9 bases, J lost 2 bases, and 13 bases lay in between. Germline CDR1 LNHNV, CDR2 YYDKDF (reference sequence). The CDR3 sequence is 13 residues long. DNA for the CDR3: TGTGCCACAGGCCATGCCTCACAAGAGACCCAGTACTTC. Its translation: CATGHASQETQYF.

This chain links TRBV7-3 with TRBJ1-1, with 7 bases matching TRBD1. The germline CDR1 and CDR2 sequences are SGHTA and FQGTGA. This CDR3 spans 17 amino acids. The V segment lost 4 bases and the J segment 2 bases; nucleotides outside the gene matches: 13. The CDR3 DNA follows: TGTGCCAGCAGCTCACACGGCGACAGGGAAGTTAACACTGAAGCTTTCTTT. Translating it yields CASSSHGDREVNTEAFF.

This clonotype was seen more than once but under ten times. The chain links TRBV20-1 to TRBJ2-7; 8 nucleotides agree with TRBD2. J lost 0 bases, V lost 2 bases, and 3 bases had no gene match. The germline CDR1 and CDR2 sequences are DFQATT and SNEGSKA (reference sequence). The CDR3 runs to 14 residues. The CDR3 DNA reads as TGCAGTGCTAGACTAGCGGGCCTCTCCTACGAGCAGTACTTC. Translating gives CSARLAGLSYEQYF.

This clonotype was recorded a few times. This rearrangement joins TRBV9 to TRBJ1-2; D perhaps matches TRBD1 (6 bases). This CDR3 is 15 amino acids long. The germline gives CDR1 SGDLS, CDR2 YYNGEE. Between the trimmed V and J ends, which lost 3 bases and 1 base, there was a span of 13 bases. Here the CDR3 reads CASSAHPRGNYGYTF. CDR3 bases: TGTGCCAGCAGCGCCCACCCCAGGGGTAACTATGGCTACACCTTC.

This clonotype showed up many times. CDR3 residues: CASSRAFRSYEQYF. The CDR3 DNA follows: TGTGCCAGCAGTCGGGCCTTTAGGAGCTACGAGCAGTACTTC. J is TRBJ2-7 and V is TRBV12-3 or TRBV12-4, with no clear D. The length of the CDR3 is 14 residues. Trimming took off 5 bases at V and 3 bases at J, with 14 bases between the two ends.

The chain carries TRBV5-1 and TRBJ2-1, with 11 bases aligning to TRBD2. Germline CDR1 is SGHRS and CDR2 is YFSETQ. The length of the CDR3 is 16 residues. Trimming at V came to 0 bases and at J to 6 bases, leaving 5 bases not matched to a gene. The CDR3 DNA sequence: TGCGCCAGCAGCTTGGTTATCCTAGCGGGAGGCAATGAGCAGTTCTTC. Protein: CASSLVILAGGNEQFF.

This clonotype was recorded many times. This chain joins TRBV2 and TRBJ2-7, with 9 bases that match TRBD1. CDR1 and CDR2 (germline): SNHLY, FYNNEI. The CDR3 is 14 residues long. With V trimmed by 1 base and J by 4 bases, 2 bases remained unmatched. The CDR3 protein is CASSEEGTGYEQYF. CDR3 coding DNA: TGTGCCAGCAGTGAAGAGGGGACAGGGTACGAGCAGTACTTC.

Comments on this clonotype: A much larger clone differs by one base, so this may be a read error. CDR3: CAGSGGANSNQPQHF. CDR3 nucleotide sequence: TGTGCCGGCAGTGGGGGGGCAAATAGCAATCAGCCCCAGCATTTT. The rearrangement uses TRBV6-1 and TRBJ1-5; possible D gene TRBD1, 6 bases. Germline CDR1 and CDR2: MNHNS and SASEGT. The CDR3 sequence is 15 residues long.

This clonotype was counted many times. The CDR3 loop reads CASSLGGLRISSETQYF. CDR3 coding DNA: TGTGCCAGCAGTTTAGGTGGGCTACGGATAAGTTCGGAGACCCAGTACTTC. The V and J genes are TRBV28 and TRBJ2-5; D is unclear. This CDR3 spans 17 amino acids. The ends were cut back, 2 bases at V and 5 bases at J, with 21 bases in the middle. Germline V gives CDR1 MDHEN, CDR2 SYDVKM.

The chain links TRBV3-1 to TRBJ1-4; D might be TRBD1 (5 bases). The CDR3 totals 14 residues. The V end lost 4 bases, the J end lost 8 bases, and 14 bases lay between the germline ends. Germline assignment: CDR1 LGHDT and CDR2 YNNKEL (reference sequence). CDR3 nucleotides: TGTGCCAGCAGCCCTGGGGCCCCTCGGGAAAAACTGTTTTTT. Translated: CASSPGAPREKLFF.

This clonotype has a count of ten or more. The chain couples TRBV28 to TRBJ2-7, with D possibly matching TRBD2 (5 bases). Germline V gene data show CDR1 as MDHEN and CDR2 as SYDVKM. The CDR3 contains 14 residues. Trimming stripped 6 bases from V and 8 bases from J, with 20 bases between. Written as DNA, the CDR3 is TGTGCCAGCAGCCAAACTGGACTTTTGACGAAGCAGTACTTC. As protein: CASSQTGLLTKQYF.

The table lists this clonotype with a few counts. The V and J genes are TRBV28 and TRBJ2-3; 9 positions agree with TRBD1. This CDR3 is built from 15 residues. CDR1 and CDR2 (germline): MDHEN, SYDVKM. After removal of 8 bases from V and 2 bases from J, the junction contained 8 bases not matched to a gene. The CDR3 sequence: CASQTGQGNTDTQYF. For the CDR3, the DNA is TGTGCCAGCCAAACAGGACAGGGGAACACAGATACGCAGTATTTT. Filled out from reference TRBV28 and TRBJ2-3, the complete variable domain reads DVKVTQSSRYLVKRTGEKVFLECVQDMDHENMFWYRQDPGLGLRLIYFSYDVKMKEKGDIPEGYSVSREKKERFSLILESASTNQTSMYLCASQTGQGNTDTQYFGPGTRLTVL.

This clonotype was counted many times. The rearrangement uses TRBV12-5 and TRBJ1-1, with 8 bases aligning to TRBD1. Germline CDR1 reads LGHNT; CDR2 reads FRNRAP. The CDR3 extends over 14 amino acids. V was pared by 6 bases and J by 5 bases, with 8 bases of the junction left unmatched. In DNA, the CDR3 is TGTGCTAGTGGCCCGGACAGGGTTCCAACTGAAGCTTTCTTT. Translation: CASGPDRVPTEAFF.

The genes are TRBV20-1 and TRBJ2-3, with TRBD2 matching over 13 bases. V lost 3 bases to trimming and J lost 1 base; unmatched junction nucleotides: 7. The CDR3 is 17 residues long. Germline V gives CDR1 DFQATT, CDR2 SNEGSKA (reference sequence). The CDR3, as DNA: TGCAGTGCTAGGGCCGGGACTAGCGGGATGCGCACAGATACGCAGTATTTT. It translates to CSARAGTSGMRTDTQYF.

This clonotype was recorded at least ten times. The chain carries TRBV27 and TRBJ1-5, with TRBD1 matching 8 bases. The CDR3 totals 14 residues. CDR1 and CDR2 from the germline V gene are MNHEY and SMNVEV (reference sequence). The trim removed 3 bases at V and 6 bases at J, leaving 4 bases unmatched. The CDR3 nucleotides are TGTGCCAGCAGTTTTTACAGGGGGTCTCAGCCCCAGCATTTT. Its protein is CASSFYRGSQPQHF.

CDR3: CASSQERGTEAFF. CDR3 DNA: TGCGCCAGCAGCCAGGAAAGAGGCACTGAAGCTTTCTTT. V gene TRBV5-1 combines with J gene TRBJ1-1; no clear D gene. Germline V lookup: CDR1 SGHRS, CDR2 YFSETQ. Trimming removed 4 bases from V and 4 bases from J, with 11 bases in between. CDR3 length equals 13 residues.

The sample holds a few counts of this clonotype. The chain couples TRBV28 to TRBJ2-2; TRBD2 aligns across 12 bases. CDR3 length: 16 amino acids. V lost 6 bases to trimming and J lost 5 bases; unmatched junction nucleotides: 7. In germline, CDR1 is MDHEN, CDR2 SYDVKM. The DNA for the CDR3 is TGTGCCAGCAGGAGACTAGCGGGAGTTTTAACCGGGGAGCTGTTTTTT. This sequence encodes CASRRLAGVLTGELFF.

This clonotype came up many times. This sequence joins TRBV6-2 or TRBV6-3 and TRBJ1-1; D may be TRBD1 (5 bases). V dropped 2 bases and J dropped 4 bases, with 20 bases sitting between them. This CDR3 is 17 amino acids long. Germline V CDR1 and CDR2: MNHEY, SVGEGT. The CDR3 nucleotides read TGTGCCAGCAGTTACGGGGCCGAGACGAGGATTGGCACTGAAGCTTTCTTT. It yields the protein CASSYGAETRIGTEAFF.

This clonotype was counted many times. The chain is built from TRBV28 and TRBJ2-5; 15 bases match TRBD2. Germline values: CDR1 MDHEN, CDR2 SYDVKM. The CDR3 sequence is 16 residues long. V lost 5 bases to trimming and J lost 2 bases; unmatched junction nucleotides: 3. CDR3: CASSLGLAGGQETQYF. The CDR3 DNA follows: TGTGCCAGCAGTCTAGGACTAGCGGGAGGGCAAGAGACCCAGTACTTC.

This clonotype showed up many times. The rearrangement uses TRBV11-2 and TRBJ2-7; D remains ambiguous. Germline CDR1 reads SGHAT; CDR2 reads FQNNGV. V lost 7 bases and J lost 2, with 9 bases in between. The CDR3 has 12 amino acids. CDR3 nucleotides: TGTGCCAGCACCATGTACCCCTACGAGCAGTACTTC. The encoded protein is CASTMYPYEQYF.

The sample holds many counts of this clonotype. The genes are TRBV7-2 and TRBJ2-7; 7 nucleotides match TRBD2. Germline assignment: CDR1 SGHTA and CDR2 FQGNSA. V shed 2 bases and J 2 bases; nucleotides not matched to a gene: 6. This CDR3 region has 15 residues. The CDR3 loop is CASSLLASGAYEQYF. The CDR3 region has the DNA TGTGCCAGCAGCTTACTTGCCAGCGGGGCCTACGAGCAGTACTTC.

With respect to this clonotype: Germline is not matched at one junction end, which may reflect a read error. The chain uses TRBV6-9 and TRBJ2-5; no reliable D call. Germline lookup yields CDR1 MNHGY and CDR2 SVAAGI. This CDR3 spans 11 amino acids. Here the CDR3 reads CTSSYGETQYF. CDR3 in DNA: TGTACCAGCAGTTATGGGGAGACCCAGTACTTC.

Only a few counts were recorded for this clonotype. The chain employs TRBV28 and TRBJ1-5; D ambiguous. There are 18 residues in the CDR3. CDR1 MDHEN and CDR2 SYDVKM come from the germline V gene. With 9 bases removed from V and 1 base from J, the gap between germline ends came to 25 bases. CDR3 in amino acids: CARWARGRVEKSNQPQHF. The CDR3 bases are TGTGCCAGGTGGGCCAGAGGGCGCGTCGAAAAGAGCAATCAGCCCCAGCATTTT.

The chain recombines TRBV19 with TRBJ2-7; D possibly matches TRBD1 or TRBD2 (5 bases each). V was trimmed by 3 bases and J by 3 bases, leaving 15 bases between them. This CDR3 is 15 amino acids long. In germline, CDR1 is LNHDA, CDR2 SQIVND (reference sequence). In nucleotides, the CDR3 is TGTGCCAGTAGTATCTCTCGGGACGGCTACTACGAGCAGTACTTC. Translating gives CASSISRDGYYEQYF.

This clonotype was seen a few times. The V call is TRBV28, the J call TRBJ2-6, with TRBD1 matching over 8 bases. The CDR3 sequence is 17 residues long. Germline CDR1 is MDHEN and CDR2 is SYDVKM. The ends lost 4 bases at V and 0 bases at J; junction bases unmatched: 5. The CDR3 sequence is CASSSGTGLSGANVLTF. The CDR3 coding sequence is TGTGCCAGCAGTTCTGGGACAGGCCTCTCTGGGGCCAACGTCCTGACTTTC.

The chain carries TRBV19 and TRBJ2-5, with TRBD2 matching over 7 bases. The CDR3 has 14 amino acids. J was trimmed by 7 bases and V by 7 bases; bases with no gene match: 12. The germline V gene encodes CDR1 LNHDA and CDR2 SQIVND (reference sequence). The CDR3 DNA is TGTGCCAGTAATCTGAACGGGCGCGGGGGGACCCAGTACTTC. It encodes CASNLNGRGGTQYF.